The text below deals with one T cell receptor (beta chain). The sample is drawn from a study of blood T cell repertoires in COVID-19. Study overall: Whether acute or convalescent, the COVID-19 samples came from the United States, Italy and Spain. The cDNA or gDNA used as material had been derived from T cells, B-cell-depleted T cells, or PBMCs.

Authors' methods: Reference gene primer amplification yielded estimated nucleated cell counts. Produced via immunoSEQ multiplex PCR; TCRdb's table is partial and in-frame only. The V and J calls and clone size were taken over from that table, and D and trimming were inferred from the DNA. The data hold approximately 190,000 clones, with over 75% observed a single time. In germline, CDR1 is LNHNV, CDR2 YYDKDF (reference sequence). The trim removed 5 bases at V and 0 bases at J, leaving 7 bases unmatched. CDR3 length equals 17 residues. This receptor was taken from a man in his fifties or sixties with acute or convalescent COVID-19. The chain combines TRBV15 with TRBJ2-6; 7 nucleotides agree with TRBD1. Specimen: peripheral blood. CDR3 bases: TGTGCCACCAGCTACGGGACAGCCCTCTCTGGGGCCAACGTCCTGACTTTC. This encodes CATSYGTALSGANVLTF.